This T cell receptor (beta chain) stems from a study of OX40 agonist ivuxolimab in advanced cancers. About the study as a whole: Ivuxolimab was a fully human IgG2 agonistic monoclonal antibody targeting the costimulatory receptor OX40 (CD134). Intravenous ivuxolimab was administered to patients every 2 weeks at six dose levels: 0.01, 0.1, 0.3, 1.5, 3 and 10 mg/kg. Of the roughly 52 dose-escalation patients, hepatocellular carcinoma was present in about 19, melanoma in some 15, renal cell carcinoma in 9 and head and neck cancer in 9. The dose-escalation cohort was 82.7% male with a mean age of about 60 years, ranging from 23 to 79. Prior anti-PD-1, anti-PD-L1 or anti-CTLA-4 therapy was permitted, and approximately 40% of dose-escalation patients had received checkpoint inhibitors. Three dose-escalation patients achieved partial responses, one with hepatocellular carcinoma and two with cutaneous melanoma. The point of sequencing TCRbeta in the periphery was to test whether ivuxolimab changed TCR sequence diversity and drove clonal T-cell expansion. The paper reports the monotherapy dose-escalation portion (N = 52 patients) of the phase I ivuxolimab trial.

On the study overall, not on this receptor specifically: Low levels of normalized T-cell clonal expansion were also seen in some patients who did not respond. In partial responders in the 0.1-3.0 mg/kg groups, normalized peripheral clonal expansion was found to be among the lowest, especially among CD8+ T cells. After ivuxolimab, expanded clones were on average more numerous among CD8+ T cells than among CD4+ T cells. At doses from 0.1 to 3.0 mg/kg, clonal expansion was seen in both CD4+ and CD8+ blood T cells between baseline and week 6. Which antigens the clonally expanded peripheral T cells were specific for was not determined.

In the case of this clone: Its antigen is unknown. Nothing much larger sits one base from this clone, and base qualities are not available.

The trial excluded patients who had a history of autoimmune disease or were on systemic immunosuppression. In every dose cohort, peripheral blood was drawn for TCR sequencing at baseline, cycle 4 day 1, and cycle 7 day 1. Samples were obtained from an open-label, multicenter, first-in-human phase I dose-escalation trial of ivuxolimab. Adults with locally advanced or metastatic head and neck squamous cell, hepatocellular, melanoma or renal cell carcinoma were enrolled in the trial. CD4+ and CD8+ T cells were sorted separately from peripheral blood before TCR sequencing. For sequencing of the TCRbeta CDR3 region, genomic DNA was extracted from the sorted cells. TCRbeta CDR3 regions were sequenced using the immunoSEQ Assay. Sourced from immuneACCESS, this table was stored by TCRdb with only in-frame sequences that have V and J called. A share of the clones is absent; for the studies checked, an unresolved V gene accounts for under half, and the remainder has no known explanation. The sample data list 96,000 or so clones, and less than 85% of these were observed just once. The ten largest clonotypes hold roughly 6% of the sample.

The receptor was isolated from an adult with an advanced solid tumor such as melanoma, head and neck, liver or kidney cancer. Sequences were derived from CD4+ or CD8+ T cells sorted from blood, sampled in a trial of the OX40 agonist ivuxolimab.

The CDR3 reads CASSAVGPPDTQYF. The DNA sequence is as follows: TGCGCCAGCAGCGCGGTGGGGCCCCCAGATACGCAGTATTTT. The chain links TRBV4-3 with TRBJ2-3, and TRBD1 may be the D gene, going by 5 matching bases. The germline V gene yields LGHNA for CDR1 and YSLEER for CDR2. V is cut by 5 bases and J by 4 bases, and the space between the germline ends is 13 bases. Taken from cysteine to phenylalanine, the CDR3 has 14 residues. The read is trimmed to its CDR3 DNA, 42 bases read in frame from base 1.